The next 6 T cell receptor beta chains were all read from a single sample in a study of blood T cell repertoires in COVID-19. Using immunoSEQ multiplex PCR, the repertoire was profiled, and TCRdb retains in-frame clones only, with some absent. The data show about 280,000 clones, approximately 85% seen once. Sequencing was performed on peripheral blood. The receptors here all came from a man between 18 and 35 years old with active or convalescent COVID-19.

This chain joins TRBV27 and TRBJ1-5, with D tentatively TRBD1 (6 bases). V lost 5 bases and J 1 base, leaving 18 bases between the germline ends. Germline V gives CDR1 MNHEY, CDR2 SMNVEV (reference sequence). The CDR3 is made up of 17 amino acids. CDR3 sequence reads: CASSALQGTVSNQPQHF. DNA of the CDR3: TGTGCCAGCAGTGCCCTACAGGGCACGGTGAGCAATCAGCCCCAGCATTTT.

The J gene is TRBJ1-5, the V gene TRBV19; tentatively, D is TRBD1 (6 bases). Germline V gene lookup returns CDR1 LNHDA and CDR2 SQIVND (reference sequence). The CDR3 loop spans 12 amino acids. Trimming cost V 9 bases and J 4 bases, with 10 bases left between them. CDR3 sequence: CARDRRNQPQHF. Written as DNA, the CDR3 is TGTGCCAGGGACAGAAGGAATCAGCCCCAGCATTTT.

This clone has just a few counts. Other DNA sequences in this specimen translate into the identical CDR3. The chain links TRBV18 to TRBJ2-7; 11 bases agree with TRBD2. V lost 3 bases and J lost 4; bases outside the gene matches: 5. The germline CDR1 and CDR2 sequences are KGHSH and LQKENI. The CDR3 is 15 amino acids. The CDR3 DNA follows: TGTGCCAGCTCACCCCCACTAGCGGGGGCTTACGAGCAGTACTTC. Its translation: CASSPPLAGAYEQYF.

CDR3 loop: CASSLLTGGDMGNIQYF. CDR3 DNA sequence: TGTGCCAGCAGTCTATTGACAGGGGGTGATATGGGGAACATTCAGTACTTC. The chain links TRBV27 to TRBJ2-4, with 9 bases that match TRBD1. The CDR3 totals 17 residues. Germline CDR1 is MNHEY and CDR2 is SMNVEV (reference sequence). J was trimmed by 7 bases and V by 5 bases; bases with no gene match: 15.

Written as DNA, the CDR3 is TGTGCCAGCAGCCCCGGAGGACAGGGGTCTTCACCCCTCCACTTT. This gives the protein CASSPGGQGSSPLHF. This chain uses TRBV3-1 (or the pseudogene TRBV3-2) with TRBJ1-6, with 9 bases identical to TRBD1. In germline, CDR1 is LGHDT, CDR2 YNNKEL (reference sequence). V was clipped by 4 bases and J by 9 bases; unmatched bases: 7. This CDR3 has 15 amino acids.

V usage is TRBV19 and J usage is TRBJ2-2; 11 bases are shared with TRBD1. This CDR3 region has 17 residues. Germline CDR1 and CDR2: LNHDA and SQIVND (reference sequence). V was clipped by 3 bases and J by 6 bases; unmatched bases: 9. The CDR3 DNA sequence: TGTGCCAGTAGTATTCACCTCCCGGGACAGGGGGCCGGGGAGCTGTTTTTT. It yields the protein CASSIHLPGQGAGELFF.